The 25 T cell receptor beta chains given below trace back to one sample, sequenced in a study of PD-1 blockade in classical Hodgkin lymphoma. Specified time point: newly diagnosed, previously untreated cHL patient sample. Libraries were prepared by immunoSEQ multiplex PCR; TCRdb keeps only in-frame clonotypes and omits some of them. This sample has 45,000 to 60,000 clones, with approximately 91% found just once. The sequencing input was peripheral blood mononuclear cells (PBMCs). These receptors originate from a human donor with classical Hodgkin lymphoma.

The chain is built from TRBV18 and TRBJ2-7; 7 positions match TRBD1. This CDR3 has 14 residues. Looked up from germline, CDR1 is KGHSH and CDR2 is LQKENI. V gave up 2 bases and J gave up 0 bases; unmatched junction bases: 1. Here the CDR3 reads CASSPGDSSYEQYV. In DNA, the CDR3 is TGTGCCAGCTCACCAGGGGACAGCTCCTACGAGCAGTACGTC.

This chain joins TRBV6-5 and TRBJ1-2; 7 nucleotides align to TRBD1. Germline CDR1 and CDR2: MNHEY and SVGAGI. This CDR3 has 16 amino acids. V was clipped by 0 bases and J by 4 bases; unmatched bases: 8. CDR3 coding DNA: TGTGCCAGCAGTTACTCGATGGCCAGGGGGGTCTATGGCTACACCTTC. It translates to CASSYSMARGVYGYTF.

This chain uses TRBV19 with TRBJ1-2; no firm D call. Deletions cut 11 bases from V and 2 bases from J, with 12 bases between. The CDR3 loop spans 12 amino acids. Germline CDR1 and CDR2: LNHDA and SQIVND (reference sequence). This chain's CDR3 is CAVGPVNYGYTF. CDR3 in DNA: TGTGCCGTTGGACCGGTCAACTATGGCTACACCTTC.

This clone was seen only once. The rearrangement joins TRBV29-1 to TRBJ2-1; TRBD1 matches at 7 bases. The trim removed 0 bases at V and 8 bases at J, leaving 10 bases unmatched. The CDR3 is 15 residues long. Germline assignment: CDR1 SQVTM and CDR2 ANQGSEA. The CDR3 spells CSVEDPPTGYYEQFF. CDR3 DNA: TGCAGCGTTGAAGATCCCCCGACAGGGTATTATGAGCAGTTCTTC.

The rearrangement joins TRBV18 to TRBJ2-1, with D unclear. The CDR3 length is 12 residues. CDR1 is KGHSH and CDR2 is LQKENI in the germline V gene. V was shortened by 5 bases and J by 8 bases, with 10 bases between the two germline ends. CDR3 amino acids: CASSTTVDEQFF. The CDR3 coding sequence is TGTGCCAGCTCAACCACCGTCGATGAGCAGTTCTTC.

V is TRBV10-3 and J is TRBJ1-1; possibly TRBD1 for D (5 bases). V shed 6 bases and J shed 10 bases, with 15 bases lying between them. This CDR3 is 12 amino acids long. Germline lookup yields CDR1 ENHRY and CDR2 SYGVKD. CDR3: CAISATEERAFF. CDR3 in DNA: TGTGCCATCAGCGCGACAGAGGAGAGAGCTTTCTTT.

This sequence joins TRBV29-1 and TRBJ2-1, with D perhaps assigned TRBD1 or TRBD2 (5 bases each). The CDR3 runs to 13 residues. Germline lookup yields CDR1 SQVTM and CDR2 ANQGSEA. Trimming removed 0 bases at V and 7 bases at J, with 10 bases between. The CDR3 sequence is CSVEDGTANEQFF. The CDR3 coding sequence is TGCAGCGTTGAAGATGGGACCGCTAATGAGCAGTTCTTC.

This chain links TRBV9 with TRBJ1-2; D is possibly TRBD1 (5 bases). The ends were cut back, 0 bases at V and 4 bases at J, with 13 bases in the middle. The CDR3 is 15 residues long. Germline CDR1 reads SGDLS; CDR2 reads YYNGEE. CDR3 nucleotide sequence: TGTGCCAGCAGCGTAGCTGAGGAGGGACCCTATGGCTACACCTTC. This sequence encodes CASSVAEEGPYGYTF.

The V gene is TRBV19, the J gene TRBJ2-1; a weak D match, TRBD2 (6 bases). The CDR3 runs 13 residues. Trimming took 6 bases from V and 1 from J, leaving 7 bases between them. CDR1 is LNHDA, CDR2 SQIVND, per germline (reference sequence). CDR3 region: CASSGGSYNEQFF. CDR3 in DNA: TGTGCCAGTAGCGGGGGTTCCTACAATGAGCAGTTCTTC.

This clone was seen only once. This chain connects TRBV6-5 to TRBJ1-2; 7 nucleotides line up with TRBD1. After removal of 0 bases from V and 2 bases from J, the junction contained 0 bases not matched to a gene. Germline V gene sequence: CDR1 MNHEY, CDR2 SVGAGI. The CDR3 consists of 14 residues. The CDR3 nucleotides are TGTGCCAGCAGTTACTCGGACAGGAACTATGGCTACACCTTC. It encodes CASSYSDRNYGYTF.

The chain recombines TRBV28 with TRBJ2-1; 9 bases line up with TRBD1. V shed 11 bases, J shed 4 bases, and the junction held 12 bases outside the gene matches. The CDR3 consists of 15 residues. CDR1 and CDR2 (germline): MDHEN, SYDVKM. The CDR3 sequence is CAVSPGQGSYNEQFF. DNA of the CDR3: TGTGCCGTCTCGCCCGGACAGGGGTCTTACAATGAGCAGTTCTTC. Supplemented by reference TRBV28 and TRBJ2-1, the full variable domain reads DVKVTQSSRYLVKRTGEKVFLECVQDMDHENMFWYRQDPGLGLRLIYFSYDVKMKEKGDIPEGYSVSREKKERFSLILESASTNQTSMYLCAVSPGQGSYNEQFFGPGTRLTVL.

The gene calls are TRBV5-1 and TRBJ2-5, with 11 bases lining up with TRBD2. With V trimmed by 4 bases and J by 5 bases, 10 bases remained unmatched. The CDR3 runs 16 residues. Per the germline V gene, CDR1 is SGHRS and CDR2 is YFSETQ. CDR3 bases: TGCGCCAGCAGCACCACTAGCGGGAGCAGGGCCGAGACCCAGTACTTC. Translated, it gives CASSTTSGSRAETQYF.

The chain joins TRBV27 to TRBJ2-2; 11 positions agree with TRBD2. This CDR3 is built from 15 residues. CDR1 and CDR2 (germline): MNHEY, SMNVEV (reference sequence). Unmatched junction bases numbered 7, after V lost 6 bases and J lost 7 bases. This CDR3 is CASRPTSGTDGELFF. Written as DNA, the CDR3 is TGTGCCAGCAGACCGACTAGCGGGACGGACGGGGAGCTGTTTTTT.

This clone turned up a few times. The chain has TRBV2 and TRBJ1-5; 7 bases map to TRBD1. The germline gives CDR1 SNHLY, CDR2 FYNNEI. J lost 4 bases, V lost 7 bases, and 4 bases had no gene match. The CDR3 is made up of 13 amino acids. The DNA of the CDR3 is TGTGCCAGCATCCTGGACAGGAATCAGCCCCAGCATTTT. This translates into CASILDRNQPQHF.

The chain employs TRBV5-1 and TRBJ1-4; 8 bases agree with TRBD1. Germline V lookup: CDR1 SGHRS, CDR2 YFSETQ. The V segment lost 3 bases and the J segment 8 bases; nucleotides outside the gene matches: 9. The CDR3 is 15 amino acids. As DNA, the CDR3 is TGCGCCAGCAGCTGGGATCAGGGGGCTGAGGAAAAACTGTTTTTT. This encodes CASSWDQGAEEKLFF.

The chain carries TRBV19 and TRBJ1-1; TRBD1 matches at 7 bases. V was pared by 6 bases and J by 4 bases, with 5 bases of the junction left unmatched. Looked up from germline, CDR1 is LNHDA and CDR2 is SQIVND (reference sequence). The CDR3 is 13 residues long. The chain's CDR3 is CASRTGQSTEAFF. Here the CDR3 DNA reads TGTGCCAGTAGGACGGGACAGTCCACTGAAGCTTTCTTT. The complete variable domain, with remaining parts taken from reference TRBV19 and TRBJ1-1, reads DGGITQSPKYLFRKEGQNVTLSCEQNLNHDAMYWYRQDPGQGLRLIYYSQIVNDFQKGDIAEGYSVSREKKESFPLTVTSAQKNPTAFYLCASRTGQSTEAFFGQGTRLTVV.

J is TRBJ2-7 and V is TRBV21-1; TRBD2 reflects the table's D call only, with no check against the DNA. TRBV21-1 represents a pseudogene. The CDR3 contains 16 residues. The CDR3 DNA reads as TGTGCCAGCAGCAAAGATACGGACGGGATAGACGACGAGCAGTACTTC. Translating it yields CASSKDTDGIDDEQYF.

This sequence joins TRBV27 and TRBJ2-2; D is possibly TRBD1 (6 bases). The length of the CDR3 is 15 residues. Germline loops: CDR1 MNHEY, CDR2 SMNVEV (reference sequence). Trimming pared 6 bases from V and 5 bases from J, leaving 16 bases between. The CDR3: CASRKTGSGTGELFF. The CDR3 nucleotides are TGTGCCAGCAGAAAAACAGGGTCCGGGACCGGGGAGCTGTTTTTT.

In this sample, this clone turned up once. This chain joins TRBV13 and TRBJ1-1; D uncertain. Trimming left V 1 base short and J 3 bases short, with 15 bases between. CDR1 PRHDT and CDR2 FYEKMQ come from the germline V gene (reference sequence). The CDR3 is 16 residues long. CDR3 DNA sequence: TGTGCCAGCAGCTTAGCGGGCTTCTCTAGGGACACTGAAGCTTTCTTT. This sequence encodes CASSLAGFSRDTEAFF. Based on the CDR3 plus reference TRBV13 and TRBJ1-1, the full variable domain is AAGVIQSPRHLIKEKRETATLKCYPIPRHDTVYWYQQGPGQDPQFLISFYEKMQSDKGSIPDRFSAQQFSDYHSELNMSSLELGDSALYFCASSLAGFSRDTEAFFGQGTRLTVV.

The sample holds one count of this clone. This chain joins TRBV6-5 and TRBJ2-7; D is ambiguous. Germline V gives CDR1 MNHEY, CDR2 SVGAGI. Trimming shortened V by 5 bases and J by 1 base, and 12 bases separated the two germline ends. The CDR3 extends over 14 amino acids. CDR3 in DNA: TGTGCCAGCAGTAGGAAGGACGGTTCCTACGAGCAGTACGTC. This encodes CASSRKDGSYEQYV.

The chain couples TRBV7-9 to TRBJ2-2, with TRBD1 as a possible D gene (6 bases). V gave up 5 bases and J gave up 1 base, with 14 bases separating them. CDR3 length: 16 amino acids. Germline V gene data show CDR1 as SEHNR and CDR2 as FQNEAQ (reference sequence). Written as DNA, the CDR3 is TGTGCCAGCAGCCCCAGAGGCAGGGGGAACACCGGGGAGCTGTTTTTT. Its translation is CASSPRGRGNTGELFF.

A single count supports this clone. This chain links TRBV11-1 with TRBJ2-1; 7 nucleotides align to TRBD2. V shed 0 bases, J shed 6 bases, and the junction held 8 bases outside the gene matches. The CDR3 totals 16 residues. From germline, CDR1 is SGHAT and CDR2 FQDESV (reference sequence). DNA for the CDR3: TGTGCCAGCAGCTTAGCGGGGACTATATTTTCCAATGAGCAGTTCTTC. Its translation is CASSLAGTIFSNEQFF.

The V gene is TRBV19, the J gene TRBJ2-2; 8 bases map to TRBD1. This CDR3 is 16 amino acids long. The V segment lost 5 bases and the J segment 2 bases; nucleotides outside the gene matches: 7. Germline lookup yields CDR1 LNHDA and CDR2 SQIVND (reference sequence). CDR3 sequence reads: CASSSRTGINTGELFF. Written as DNA, the CDR3 is TGTGCCAGTAGTTCGCGGACAGGGATAAACACCGGGGAGCTGTTTTTT.

CDR3 region: CASSQIGQGRSGYTF. The CDR3 bases are TGCGCCAGCAGCCAAATAGGACAGGGGAGAAGTGGCTACACCTTC. V and J are TRBV4-1 and TRBJ1-2; 9 bases align to TRBD1. CDR3 length: 15 residues. Germline CDR1 MGHRA, CDR2 YSYEKL. The ends lost 2 bases at V and 7 bases at J; junction bases unmatched: 8.

This clone was seen only once. V usage is TRBV14 and J usage is TRBJ2-1; D is perhaps TRBD1 or TRBD2 (5 bases each). The ends were cut back, 0 bases at V and 5 bases at J, with 11 bases in the middle. The germline CDR1 and CDR2 sequences are SGHDN and FVKESK. The CDR3 contains 15 residues. The CDR3 reads CASSQDLGRNNEQFF. The CDR3 DNA reads as TGTGCCAGCAGCCAAGATCTGGGACGAAACAATGAGCAGTTCTTC.